Each of the 4 T cell receptor beta chains below was sequenced from the same sample in a study of T cell changes during pregnancy in multiple sclerosis. The method was immunoSEQ multiplex PCR; TCRdb's version includes in-frame clones alone and lacks a portion of them. This table holds under 85,000 clones, about nine tenths found once. Sample: peripheral blood, taken in the third trimester of pregnancy. The receptor set was obtained from a female donor with multiple sclerosis, enrolled in a pregnancy study.

The V call is TRBV6-6, the J call TRBJ1-5; 8 bases line up with TRBD1. Germline assignment: CDR1 MNHNY and CDR2 SVGAGI (reference sequence). The V gene end was trimmed by 4 bases and the J gene end by 2 bases; junction bases not matched to a gene: 4. CDR3 size: 15 residues. The CDR3 is CASSSSTGGNQPQHF. As DNA, the CDR3 is TGTGCCAGCAGTTCGTCGACAGGGGGCAATCAGCCCCAGCATTTT.

This clone was seen a single time. The chain joins TRBV9 to TRBJ2-7; no reliable D call. Germline values: CDR1 SGDLS, CDR2 YYNGEE. V lost 0 bases, J lost 0 bases, and 13 bases lay in between. This CDR3 has 16 residues. The CDR3 DNA is TGTGCCAGCAGCGTAGGGGTCACAACGGGCTCCTACGAGCAGTACTTC. This sequence encodes CASSVGVTTGSYEQYF.

This clone appeared once. The rearrangement links TRBV5-1 to TRBJ2-1; D is ambiguous. The CDR3 consists of 14 residues. Trimming removed 0 bases at V and 6 bases at J, with 10 bases between. Germline V gives CDR1 SGHRS, CDR2 YFSETQ. CDR3 protein: CASSLAGSSNEQFF. For the CDR3, the DNA is TGCGCCAGCAGCTTGGCGGGTAGCTCCAATGAGCAGTTCTTC. Full variable domain (missing parts from reference TRBV5-1 and TRBJ2-1): KAGVTQTPRYLIKTRGQQVTLSCSPISGHRSVSWYQQTPGQGLQFLFEYFSETQRNKGNFPGRFSGRQFSNSRSEMNVSTLELGDSALYLCASSLAGSSNEQFFGPGTRLTVL.

The rearrangement joins TRBV29-1 to TRBJ1-2, with D unclear. Germline lookup yields CDR1 SQVTM and CDR2 ANQGSEA. The CDR3 totals 15 residues. V lost 4 bases and J 7 bases, leaving 22 bases between the germline ends. The CDR3 coding sequence is TGCAGCGTTGGCCCCACCCGCGGTCCTGGTAGTGGCTACACCTTC. Its protein is CSVGPTRGPGSGYTF. Drawing the rest from reference TRBV29-1 and TRBJ1-2, the complete variable domain is SAVISQKPSRDICQRGTSLTIQCQVDSQVTMMFWYRQQPGQSLTLIATANQGSEATYESGFVIDKFPISRPNLTFSTLTVSNMSPEDSSIYLCSVGPTRGPGSGYTFGSGTRLTVV.